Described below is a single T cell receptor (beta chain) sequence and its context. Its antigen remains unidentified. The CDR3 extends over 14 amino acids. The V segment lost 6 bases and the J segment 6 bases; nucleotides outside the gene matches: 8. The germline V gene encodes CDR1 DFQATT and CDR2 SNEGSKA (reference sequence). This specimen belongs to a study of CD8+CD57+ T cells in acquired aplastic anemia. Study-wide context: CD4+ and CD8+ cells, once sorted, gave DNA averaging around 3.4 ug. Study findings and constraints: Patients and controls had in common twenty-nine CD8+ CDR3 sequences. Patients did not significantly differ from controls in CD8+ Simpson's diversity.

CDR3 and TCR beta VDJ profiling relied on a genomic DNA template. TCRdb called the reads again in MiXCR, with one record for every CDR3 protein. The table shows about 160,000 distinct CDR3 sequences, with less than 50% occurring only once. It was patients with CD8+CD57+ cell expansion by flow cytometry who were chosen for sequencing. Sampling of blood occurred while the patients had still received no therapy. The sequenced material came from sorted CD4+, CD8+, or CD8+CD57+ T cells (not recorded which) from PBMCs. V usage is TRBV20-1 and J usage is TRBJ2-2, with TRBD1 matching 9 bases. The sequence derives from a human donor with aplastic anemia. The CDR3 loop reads CSATKGQGAGELFF. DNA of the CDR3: TGCAGTGCCACCAAGGGACAGGGAGCCGGGGAGCTGTTTTTT.